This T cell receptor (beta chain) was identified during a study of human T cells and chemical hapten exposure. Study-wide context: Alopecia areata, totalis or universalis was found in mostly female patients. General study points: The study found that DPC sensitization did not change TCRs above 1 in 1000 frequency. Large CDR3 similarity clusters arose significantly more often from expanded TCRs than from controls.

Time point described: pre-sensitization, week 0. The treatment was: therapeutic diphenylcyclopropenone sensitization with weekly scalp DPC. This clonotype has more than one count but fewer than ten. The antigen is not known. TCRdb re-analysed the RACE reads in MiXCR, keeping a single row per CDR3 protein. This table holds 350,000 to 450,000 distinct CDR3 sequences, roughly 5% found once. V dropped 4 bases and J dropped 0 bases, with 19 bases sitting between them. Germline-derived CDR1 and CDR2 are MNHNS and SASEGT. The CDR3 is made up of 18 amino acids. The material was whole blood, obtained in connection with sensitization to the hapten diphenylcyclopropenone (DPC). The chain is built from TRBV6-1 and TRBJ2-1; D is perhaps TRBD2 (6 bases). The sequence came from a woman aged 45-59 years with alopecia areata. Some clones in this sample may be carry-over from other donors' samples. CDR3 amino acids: CASSAERWDSPSYNEQFF. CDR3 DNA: TGTGCCAGCAGTGCGGAACGCTGGGACTCCCCCTCCTACAATGAGCAGTTCTTC.